This T cell receptor (beta chain) was observed in a study of T-cell memory formation after mild COVID-19. The CDR3 totals 20 residues. Trimming took off 0 bases at V and 0 bases at J, with 23 bases between the two ends. CDR1 SGHRS and CDR2 YFSETQ come from the germline V gene. One entry per CDR3 protein results from TCRdb running MiXCR on the 5' RACE reads. The data contain 300,000 to 400,000 distinct CDR3 sequences, around 15% of them singletons. The sample taken for sequencing was PBMCs or a T cell subset sorted from them (not recorded which). This TCR derives from a man younger than 35 who had mild COVID-19 (a few samples of this study predate the infection). Cell type and time point are not known. This chain connects TRBV5-1 to TRBJ2-3; D perhaps matches TRBD2 (5 bases). CDR3 in DNA: TGCGCCAGCAGCTTGGCCTTTATAGACCTACTAGACTCTAGCACAGATACGCAGTATTTT. Its protein product is CASSLAFIDLLDSSTDTQYF. Based on the CDR3 plus reference TRBV5-1 and TRBJ2-3, the full variable domain is KAGVTQTPRYLIKTRGQQVTLSCSPISGHRSVSWYQQTPGQGLQFLFEYFSETQRNKGNFPGRFSGRQFSNSRSEMNVSTLELGDSALYLCASSLAFIDLLDSSTDTQYFGPGTRLTVL.